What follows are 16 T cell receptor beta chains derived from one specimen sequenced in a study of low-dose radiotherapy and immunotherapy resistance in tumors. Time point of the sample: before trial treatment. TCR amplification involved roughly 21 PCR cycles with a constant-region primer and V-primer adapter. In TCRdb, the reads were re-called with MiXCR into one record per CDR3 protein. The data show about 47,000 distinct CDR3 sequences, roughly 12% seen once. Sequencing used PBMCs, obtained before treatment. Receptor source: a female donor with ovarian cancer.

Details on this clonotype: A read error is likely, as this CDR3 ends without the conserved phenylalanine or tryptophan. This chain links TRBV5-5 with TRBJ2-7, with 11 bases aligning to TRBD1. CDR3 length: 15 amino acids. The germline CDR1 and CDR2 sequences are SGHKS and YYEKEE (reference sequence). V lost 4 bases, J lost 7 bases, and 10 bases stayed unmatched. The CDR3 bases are TGTGCCAGCAGCCCTGGACAGGGGGCGATCAATGAGCAGTACTAC. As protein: CASSPGQGAINEQYY.

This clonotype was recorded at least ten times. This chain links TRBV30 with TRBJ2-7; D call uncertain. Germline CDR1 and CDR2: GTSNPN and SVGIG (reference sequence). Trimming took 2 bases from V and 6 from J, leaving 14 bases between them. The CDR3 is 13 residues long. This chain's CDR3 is CAWSSQGNFEQYF. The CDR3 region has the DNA TGTGCCTGGAGTAGTCAAGGGAACTTCGAGCAGTACTTC.

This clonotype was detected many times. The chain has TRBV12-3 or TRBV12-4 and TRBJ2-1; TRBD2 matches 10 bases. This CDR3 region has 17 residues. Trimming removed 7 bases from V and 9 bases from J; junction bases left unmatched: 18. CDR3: CASKPEGQRGGLGEQFF. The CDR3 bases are TGTGCCAGCAAACCCGAAGGGCAGCGGGGGGGCCTAGGTGAGCAGTTCTTC.

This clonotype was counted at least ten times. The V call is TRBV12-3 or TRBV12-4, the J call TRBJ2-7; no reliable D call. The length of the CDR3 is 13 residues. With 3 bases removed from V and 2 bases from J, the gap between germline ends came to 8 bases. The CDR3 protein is CASSFPPPYEQYF. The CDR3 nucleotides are TGTGCCAGCAGTTTTCCCCCCCCCTACGAGCAGTACTTC.

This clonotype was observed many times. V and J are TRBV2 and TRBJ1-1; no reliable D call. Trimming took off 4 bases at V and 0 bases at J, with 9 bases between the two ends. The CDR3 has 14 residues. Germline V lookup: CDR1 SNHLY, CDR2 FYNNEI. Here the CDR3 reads CASSVGRMNTEAFF. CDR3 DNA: TGTGCCAGCAGTGTAGGTCGGATGAACACTGAAGCTTTCTTT.

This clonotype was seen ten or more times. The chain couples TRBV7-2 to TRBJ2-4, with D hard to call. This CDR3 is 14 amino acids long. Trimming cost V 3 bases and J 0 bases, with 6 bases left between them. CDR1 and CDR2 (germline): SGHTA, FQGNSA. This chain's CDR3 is CASSFLVAKNIQYF. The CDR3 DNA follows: TGTGCCAGCAGCTTTCTAGTAGCCAAAAACATTCAGTACTTC. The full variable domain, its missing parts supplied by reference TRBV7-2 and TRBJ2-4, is GAGVSQSPSNKVTEKGKDVELRCDPISGHTALYWYRQSLGQGLEFLIYFQGNSAPDKSGLPSDRFSAERTGGSVSTLTIQRTQQEDSAVYLCASSFLVAKNIQYFGAGTRLSVL.

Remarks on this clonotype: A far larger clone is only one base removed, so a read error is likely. CDR3 in DNA: TGTGCCATCAGCCGCAGTACCTACAATGAGCAGTTCTTC. It specifies CAISRSTYNEQFF. The chain employs TRBV28 and TRBJ2-7; D remains ambiguous. The J call is uncertain, as TRBJ2-1 better fits the DNA end. Germline CDR1 is MDHEN and CDR2 is SYDVKM. This CDR3 has 13 amino acids.

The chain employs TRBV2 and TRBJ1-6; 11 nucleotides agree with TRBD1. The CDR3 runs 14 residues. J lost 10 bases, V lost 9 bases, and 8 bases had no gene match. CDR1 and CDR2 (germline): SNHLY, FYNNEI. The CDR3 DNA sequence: TGTGCCAGGGAATCGGGACAGGGGGGATCACCCCTCCACTTT. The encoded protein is CARESGQGGSPLHF.

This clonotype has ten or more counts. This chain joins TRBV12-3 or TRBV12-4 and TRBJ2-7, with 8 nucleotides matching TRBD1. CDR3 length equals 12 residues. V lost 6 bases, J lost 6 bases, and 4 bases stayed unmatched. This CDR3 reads CASSKGTGEQYF. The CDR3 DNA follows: TGTGCCAGCAGCAAAGGGACAGGCGAGCAGTACTTC.

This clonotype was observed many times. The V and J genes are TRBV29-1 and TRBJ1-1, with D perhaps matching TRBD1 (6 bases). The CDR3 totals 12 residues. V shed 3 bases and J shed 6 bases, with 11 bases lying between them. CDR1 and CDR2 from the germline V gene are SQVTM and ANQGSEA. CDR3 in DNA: TGCAGCGTTGAGTTTGGGGGCTCTGAAGCTTTCTTT. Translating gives CSVEFGGSEAFF.

CDR3 protein: CASTARSGSLSYNEQFF. The DNA for the CDR3 is TGTGCCAGCACCGCCCGTAGCGGGAGCCTGTCCTACAATGAGCAGTTCTTC. The chain combines TRBV12-3 or TRBV12-4 with TRBJ2-1; 9 bases are shared with TRBD2. Trimming at V came to 7 bases and at J to 1 base, leaving 11 bases not matched to a gene. The CDR3 has 17 amino acids.

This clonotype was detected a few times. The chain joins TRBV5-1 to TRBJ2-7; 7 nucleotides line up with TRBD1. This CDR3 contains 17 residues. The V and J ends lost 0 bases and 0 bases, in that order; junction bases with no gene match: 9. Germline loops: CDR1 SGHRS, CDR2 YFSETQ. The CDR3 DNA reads TGCGCCAGCAGCTTGGACAGGGGACGTGGGGTCTCCTACGAGCAGTACTTC. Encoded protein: CASSLDRGRGVSYEQYF.

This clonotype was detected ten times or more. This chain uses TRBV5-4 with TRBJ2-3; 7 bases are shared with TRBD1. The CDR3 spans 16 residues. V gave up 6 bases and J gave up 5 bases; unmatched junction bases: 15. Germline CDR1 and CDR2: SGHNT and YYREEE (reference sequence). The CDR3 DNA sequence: TGTGCCAGCACCACTAACGTAGGGGGCTCGGGAGATACGCAGTATTTT. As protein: CASTTNVGGSGDTQYF. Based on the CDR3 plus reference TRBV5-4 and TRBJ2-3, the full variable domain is ETGVTQSPTHLIKTRGQQVTLRCSSQSGHNTVSWYQQALGQGPQFIFQYYREEENGRGNFPPRFSGLQFPNYSSELNVNALELDDSALYLCASTTNVGGSGDTQYFGPGTRLTVL.

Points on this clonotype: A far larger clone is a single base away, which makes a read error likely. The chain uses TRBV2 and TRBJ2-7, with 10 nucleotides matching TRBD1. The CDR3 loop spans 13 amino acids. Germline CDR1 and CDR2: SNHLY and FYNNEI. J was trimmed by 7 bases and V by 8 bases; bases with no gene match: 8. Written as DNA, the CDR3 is TGTGCCAGCGCCGGGACAGGGGATAATGAGCAGTACTTC. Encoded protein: CASAGTGDNEQYF.

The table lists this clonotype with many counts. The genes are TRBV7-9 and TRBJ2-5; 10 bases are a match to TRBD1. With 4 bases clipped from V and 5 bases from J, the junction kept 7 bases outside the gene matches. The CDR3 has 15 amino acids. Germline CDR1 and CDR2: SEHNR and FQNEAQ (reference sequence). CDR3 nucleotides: TGTGCCAGCAGCTGGGGGACAGGGGAATTGGAGACCCAGTACTTC. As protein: CASSWGTGELETQYF.

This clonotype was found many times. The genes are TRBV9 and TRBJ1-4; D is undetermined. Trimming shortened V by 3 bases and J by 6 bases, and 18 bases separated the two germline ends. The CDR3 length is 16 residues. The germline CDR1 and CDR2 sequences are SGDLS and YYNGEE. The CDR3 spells CASSATWAASYEKLFF. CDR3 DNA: TGTGCCAGCAGCGCTACGTGGGCAGCCTCCTATGAAAAACTGTTTTTT.